This T cell receptor beta chain was sequenced for a study of T cells in Graves' hyperthyroidism and ophthalmopathy. The sample holds a few counts of this clonotype. The V and J ends lost 5 bases and 0 bases respectively, with 10 bases between them. Looked up from germline, CDR1 is DFQATT and CDR2 is SNEGSKA (reference sequence). The CDR3 contains 13 residues. Researchers amplified the TCR beta CDR3 regions from RNA transcripts. TCR CDR3 underwent first-round RT-PCR with the HTBI primer set. TCRdb re-called the multiplex PCR reads through MiXCR, storing one row per CDR3 protein. The sample comprises about 350,000 distinct CDR3 sequences, 11% to 15% of which are singletons, and 20% to 25% rests with the top ten.

The chain combines TRBV20-1 with TRBJ1-2, with D tentatively TRBD1 (6 bases). Sequencing was carried out using blood. The TCR comes from a woman aged 25 to 39 with Graves' hyperthyroidism. In DNA, the CDR3 is TGCAGTGCTGTTAGGACAGCTAACTATGGCTACACCTTC. It translates to CSAVRTANYGYTF.